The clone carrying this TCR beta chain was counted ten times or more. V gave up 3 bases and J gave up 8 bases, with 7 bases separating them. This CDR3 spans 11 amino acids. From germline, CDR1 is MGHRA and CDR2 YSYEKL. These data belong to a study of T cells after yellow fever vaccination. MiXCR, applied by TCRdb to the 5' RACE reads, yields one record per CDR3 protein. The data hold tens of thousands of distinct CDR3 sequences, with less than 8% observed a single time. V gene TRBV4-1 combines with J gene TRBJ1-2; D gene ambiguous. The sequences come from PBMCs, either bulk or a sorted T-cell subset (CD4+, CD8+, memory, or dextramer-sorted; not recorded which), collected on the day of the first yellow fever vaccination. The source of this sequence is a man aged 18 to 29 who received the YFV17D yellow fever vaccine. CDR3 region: CASSHVGGYTF. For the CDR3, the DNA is TGCGCCAGCAGCCATGTGGGGGGCTACACCTTC.